The source of this TCR beta chain is a study of T cell responses to AZD1222 COVID-19 vaccine. Details on this clone: Its target is not known.

Assay: immunoSEQ multiplex PCR; the TCRdb copy retains only in-frame clones and omits some. The sample yields 130,000 to 150,000 clones, more than 70% seen once. V was trimmed by 7 bases and J by 4 bases, leaving 15 bases between them. In germline, CDR1 is SGHKS, CDR2 YYEKEE (reference sequence). This CDR3 has 14 amino acids. Broader study findings: Unmutated variant regions are reportedly the target of nearly half of TCRs that are spike-specific.

The chain combines TRBV5-5 with TRBJ2-1; D ambiguous. The sample consisted of peripheral blood, taken on day 0 of AZD1222 vaccination. The clonotype comes from an adult in good health. CDR3 amino acids: CASCGNPSYNEQFF. The CDR3 bases are TGTGCCAGCTGTGGGAATCCTTCGTACAATGAGCAGTTCTTC.